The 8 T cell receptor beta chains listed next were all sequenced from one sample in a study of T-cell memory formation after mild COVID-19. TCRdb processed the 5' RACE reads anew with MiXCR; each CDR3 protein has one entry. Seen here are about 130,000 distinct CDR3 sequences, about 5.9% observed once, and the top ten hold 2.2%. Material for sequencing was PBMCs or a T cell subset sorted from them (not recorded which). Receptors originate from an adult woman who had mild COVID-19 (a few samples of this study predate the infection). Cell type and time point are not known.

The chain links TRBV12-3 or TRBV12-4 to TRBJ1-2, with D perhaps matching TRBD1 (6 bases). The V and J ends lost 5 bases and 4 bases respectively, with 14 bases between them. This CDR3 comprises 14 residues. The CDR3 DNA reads TGTGCCAGCAGTCTTTCCCAGGGGACCTATGGCTACACCTTC. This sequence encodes CASSLSQGTYGYTF.

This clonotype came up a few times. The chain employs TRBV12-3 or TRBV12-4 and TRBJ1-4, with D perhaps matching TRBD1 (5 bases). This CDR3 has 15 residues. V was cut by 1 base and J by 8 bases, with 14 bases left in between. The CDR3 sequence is CASSLVVGTAEKLFF. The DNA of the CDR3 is TGTGCCAGCAGTTTAGTTGTCGGGACCGCAGAAAAACTGTTTTTT.

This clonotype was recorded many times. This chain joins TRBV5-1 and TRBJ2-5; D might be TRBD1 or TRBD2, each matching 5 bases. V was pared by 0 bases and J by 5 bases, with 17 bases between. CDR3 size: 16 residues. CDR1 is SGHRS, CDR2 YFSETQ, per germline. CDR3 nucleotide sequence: TGCGCCAGCAGCTTGGAGCCGGGACGAGGGGTGGAGACCCAGTACTTC. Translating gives CASSLEPGRGVETQYF.

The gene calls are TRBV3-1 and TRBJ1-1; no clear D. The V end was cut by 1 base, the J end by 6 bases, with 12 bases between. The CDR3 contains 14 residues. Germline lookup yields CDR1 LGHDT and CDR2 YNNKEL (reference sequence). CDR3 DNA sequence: TGTGCCAGCAGCCAAGTCACGGTGCGCGCTGAAGCTTTCTTT. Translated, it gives CASSQVTVRAEAFF.

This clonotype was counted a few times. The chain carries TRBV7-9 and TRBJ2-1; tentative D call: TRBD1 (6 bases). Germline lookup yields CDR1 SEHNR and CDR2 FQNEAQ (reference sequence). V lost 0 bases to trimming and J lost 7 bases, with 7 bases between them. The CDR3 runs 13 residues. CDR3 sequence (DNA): TGTGCCAGCAGCTTAGCGCAGGGGAATGAGCAGTTCTTC. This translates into CASSLAQGNEQFF.

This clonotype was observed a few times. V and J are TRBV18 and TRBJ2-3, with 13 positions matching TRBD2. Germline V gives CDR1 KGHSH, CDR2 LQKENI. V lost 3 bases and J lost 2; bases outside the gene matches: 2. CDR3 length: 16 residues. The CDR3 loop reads CASSPGLAGLTDTQYF. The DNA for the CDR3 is TGTGCCAGCTCACCGGGACTAGCGGGGCTCACAGATACGCAGTATTTT.

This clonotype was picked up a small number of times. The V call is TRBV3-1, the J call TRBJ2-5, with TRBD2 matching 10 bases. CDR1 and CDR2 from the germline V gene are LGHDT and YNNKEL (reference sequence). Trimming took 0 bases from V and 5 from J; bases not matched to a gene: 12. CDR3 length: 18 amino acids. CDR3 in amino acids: CASSQDERLAGGAETQYF. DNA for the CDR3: TGTGCCAGCAGCCAAGATGAGCGATTAGCGGGGGGCGCGGAGACCCAGTACTTC.

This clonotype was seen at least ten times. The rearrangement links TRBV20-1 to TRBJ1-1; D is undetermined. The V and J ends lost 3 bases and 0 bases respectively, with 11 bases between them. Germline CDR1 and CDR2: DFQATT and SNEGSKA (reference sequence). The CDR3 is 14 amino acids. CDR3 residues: CSARDPRMNTEAFF. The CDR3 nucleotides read TGCAGTGCTAGGGACCCACGGATGAACACTGAAGCTTTCTTT.